This TCR beta chain is from a study of post-analysis software for immune sequencing data. Notes on the study in general: Controls showed lower frequencies than patients for roughly five TRBV segments, and TRBV5-6, TRBV5-1 and TRBV20-1 were among these.

About this clonotype itself: Its antigen is undetermined.

Built from TCR beta cDNA, the libraries had unique molecular identifiers in them. TCRdb redid the calling of the PCR reads with MiXCR, one entry per CDR3 protein. The table lists approximately 350,000 distinct CDR3 sequences, around 33% of them singletons. The CDR3 spans 17 residues. The V end was cut by 0 bases, the J end by 3 bases, with 18 bases between. Germline V gives CDR1 MNHEY, CDR2 SVGEGT. The chain links TRBV6-2 or TRBV6-3 to TRBJ2-7; D is tentatively TRBD1 or TRBD2 (7 bases each). The sequence derives from a girl aged 10 to 17 with multiple sclerosis. Sequencing was done on a sample of blood. The CDR3, as DNA: TGTGCCAGCAGTTACTCTCCGCAGGGGGGGATTCACTACGAGCAGTACTTC. Its protein is CASSYSPQGGIHYEQYF.